This TCR beta chain came from a study of identifying expanded T cells in peripheral blood. Repertoires were generated with immunoSEQ multiplex PCR, while TCRdb's copy carries only in-frame clones and drops some. This table has 60,000 to 80,000 clones, roughly 90% appearing once. The CDR3 length is 15 residues. The V and J ends lost 3 bases and 8 bases, in that order; junction bases with no gene match: 9. Germline V gene sequence: CDR1 MNHNS, CDR2 SASEGT. Sample: blood. The rearrangement uses TRBV6-1 and TRBJ1-4, with 7 bases matching TRBD1. The receptor comes from a person aged 18 to 70 in good health. Written as DNA, the CDR3 is TGTGCCAGCAGTGATACGACAGGGACCTGGGAAAAACTGTTTTTT. Its protein product is CASSDTTGTWEKLFF.